The T cell receptor (beta chain) under discussion was sequenced for a study of T cell repertoires in cytomegalovirus infection. CDR1 is SGHDN and CDR2 is FVKESK in the germline V gene. CDR3 length equals 13 residues. V lost 3 bases to trimming and J lost 1 base, with 6 bases between them. Each CDR3 protein gets one entry after TCRdb re-called the reads with MiXCR. The sample lists fewer than 700,000 distinct CDR3 sequences; 20% to 25% were seen once. The sample consisted of CD8+ T cells from PBMCs. J is TRBJ2-5 and V is TRBV14, with D uncertain. This TCR was recovered from a human donor in good health (CMV status not recorded). Some clones in this sample may be carry-over from other donors' samples. As DNA, the CDR3 is TGTGCCAGCAGCCAGTACACCCAAGAGACCCAGTACTTC. Translated, it gives CASSQYTQETQYF.